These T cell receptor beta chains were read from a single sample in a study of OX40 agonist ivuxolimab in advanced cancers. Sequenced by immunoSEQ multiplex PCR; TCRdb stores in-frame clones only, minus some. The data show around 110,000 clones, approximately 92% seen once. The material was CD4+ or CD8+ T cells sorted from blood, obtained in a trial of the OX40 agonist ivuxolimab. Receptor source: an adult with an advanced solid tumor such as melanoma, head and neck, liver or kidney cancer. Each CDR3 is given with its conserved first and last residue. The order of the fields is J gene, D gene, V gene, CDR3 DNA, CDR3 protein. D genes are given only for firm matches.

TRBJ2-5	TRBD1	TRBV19	TGTGCCAGTAGTACCGCCCGGGACAGCCAAGAGACCCAGTACTTC	CASSTARDSQETQYF
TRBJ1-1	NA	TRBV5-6	TGTGCCAGCAGCTTCGTTGCGGGCACTGAAGCTTTCTTT	CASSFVAGTEAFF
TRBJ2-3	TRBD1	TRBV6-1	TGTGCCAGCAACAAAGACAGGGTTGGAGATACGCAGTATTTT	CASNKDRVGDTQYF
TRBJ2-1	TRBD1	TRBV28	TGTGCCAGCAGCCTGGGTGGGACAGGGAAAATGAGACAGTTCTTC	CASSLGGTGKMRQFF
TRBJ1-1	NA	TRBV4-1	TGCGCCAGCAGCCAAGATAGGAGGGGCGCTGAAGCTTTCTTT	CASSQDRRGAEAFF
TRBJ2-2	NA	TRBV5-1	TGCGCCAGCAGCTTCACCGGGACGGTCAACACCGGGGAGCTGTTTTTT	CASSFTGTVNTGELFF
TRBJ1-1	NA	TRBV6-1	TGTGCCAGCAGTGGGTCAGGGTACACTGAAGCTTTCTTT	CASSGSGYTEAFF
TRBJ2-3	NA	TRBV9	TGTGCCAGCAGCGTACAGGGGAACACAGATACGCAGTATTTT	CASSVQGNTDTQYF
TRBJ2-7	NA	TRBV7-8	TGTGCCAGCAGCTTAATCGACAGGTCCTACGAGCAGTACTTC	CASSLIDRSYEQYF
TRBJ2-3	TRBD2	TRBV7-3	TGTGCCAGCAGCACGACCTACTTAGCGGGAAGCACAGATACGCAGTATTTT	CASSTTYLAGSTDTQYF
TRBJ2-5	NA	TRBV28	TGTGCCAGTCGGAGGGCAGCGCGAGCCCAAGAGACCCAGTACTTC	CASRRAARAQETQYF